Listed below are T cell receptor beta chains from one sample, sequenced in a study of cytomegalovirus exposure and HLA in healthy donors. The table came from immunoSEQ multiplex PCR; TCRdb's copy has only in-frame clones and leaves some out. Of about 110,000 clones listed, approximately 81% are singletons. The sequencing input was PBMCs. The origin of the receptors is a woman under 40 in good health and CMV-seronegative. Both conserved end residues are part of each CDR3. D genes are given only for firm matches. Expanded clones are given a class, and other clones once, few, many or no size at all.

-,TRBD2,15,TRBV28,TRBJ2-3,CASSQAGSWTDTQYF,TGTGCCAGCTCCCAAGCGGGGAGTTGGACAGATACGCAGTATTTT
-,TRBD1,16,TRBV28,TRBJ2-7,CASTHVPRQGSYEQYF,TGTGCCAGCACTCACGTCCCCCGACAGGGTTCCTACGAGCAGTACTTC
-,TRBD1,15,TRBV4-2,TRBJ1-6,CASSQDRVRNSPLHF,TGTGCCAGCAGCCAGGACAGGGTGCGTAATTCACCCCTCCACTTT
-,TRBD2,19,TRBV5-1,TRBJ2-3,CAGSAGLAGDLWGTDTQYF,TGCGCCGGCAGCGCTGGACTAGCGGGAGACCTTTGGGGAACAGATACGCAGTATTTT
-,TRBD2,15,TRBV5-1,TRBJ2-1,CASSQTSGSYNEQFF,TGCGCCAGCAGCCAAACTAGCGGGAGTTACAATGAGCAGTTCTTC
-,-,12,TRBV28,TRBJ2-7,CASLAGQGEQYF,TGTGCCAGCTTAGCAGGGCAGGGCGAGCAGTACTTC
-,TRBD1,15,TRBV28,TRBJ1-2,CASRLQGALVYGYTF,TGTGCCAGCAGATTACAGGGGGCGCTCGTCTATGGCTACACCTTC
-,-,13,TRBV15,TRBJ2-3,CATTRGSTDTQYF,TGTGCCACCACGCGGGGAAGCACAGATACGCAGTATTTT
few,-,15,TRBV19,TRBJ1-1,CASIPTVRGNTEAFF,TGTGCCAGTATTCCAACGGTCCGGGGGAACACTGAAGCTTTCTTT
-,-,18,TRBV10-3,TRBJ2-1,CAISRTARGYSSYNEQFF,TGTGCCATCTCCCGAACGGCGCGGGGTTATAGCTCCTACAATGAGCAGTTCTTC
-,-,16,TRBV4-3,TRBJ2-7,CASSSEGRPLIDEQYF,TGCGCCAGCAGCTCCGAGGGGAGGCCCCTCATCGACGAGCAGTACTTC
-,TRBD2,16,TRBV11-2,TRBJ2-1,CASSKTSGSSYNEQFF,TGTGCCAGCAGCAAGACTAGCGGGAGCTCCTACAATGAGCAGTTCTTC
-,TRBD1,16,TRBV2,TRBJ2-7,CASSERVGTGTYEQYF,TGTGCCAGCAGTGAACGAGTGGGGACAGGGACCTACGAGCAGTACTTC
-,TRBD1,15,TRBV5-4,TRBJ1-2,CASSMGTGGNYGYTF,TGTGCCAGCAGTATGGGGACAGGGGGGAACTATGGCTACACCTTC
-,-,13,TRBV29-1,TRBJ2-1,CSFYRVGYNEQFF,TGCAGCTTTTACAGGGTCGGCTACAATGAGCAGTTCTTC
-,-,14,TRBV30,TRBJ2-3,CAWSRELSTDTQYF,TGTGCCTGGAGCCGGGAGTTGAGCACAGATACGCAGTATTTT
-,TRBD2,16,TRBV9,TRBJ2-1,CASSVGASGTYNEQFF,TGTGCCAGCAGCGTAGGGGCTAGCGGGACCTACAATGAGCAGTTCTTC
once,TRBD1,17,TRBV7-9,TRBJ1-5,CASSRATGGYSNQPQHF,TGTGCCAGCAGCAGAGCCACAGGGGGCTATAGCAATCAGCCCCAGCATTTT
once,TRBD2,16,TRBV7-7,TRBJ2-7,CASSLGSGGVSYEQYF,TGTGCCAGCAGCTTAGGATCGGGAGGGGTATCCTACGAGCAGTACTTC
-,-,14,TRBV27,TRBJ1-6,CASSPRTVRSPLHF,TGTGCCAGCAGTCCCCGAACAGTAAGATCACCCCTCCACTTT
-,-,13,TRBV7-9,TRBJ1-5,CASSFITGQPQHF,TGTGCCAGCAGCTTCATTACAGGTCAGCCCCAGCATTTT
-,TRBD2,15,TRBV27,TRBJ2-1,CASSSGTSGKAEQFF,TGTGCCAGCAGTTCCGGGACTAGCGGGAAGGCTGAGCAGTTCTTC
once,TRBD2,17,TRBV10-3,TRBJ2-5,CAISEVAGTSFQETQYF,TGTGCCATCAGTGAAGTAGCGGGTACGTCCTTCCAAGAGACCCAGTACTTC
-,-,14,TRBV5-4,TRBJ2-3,CASSSTSRLDTQYF,TGTGCCAGCAGCTCTACCTCTAGGTTAGATACGCAGTATTTT
-,-,15,TRBV6-5,TRBJ2-1,CASSPGGRPLNEQFF,TGTGCCAGCAGCCCCGGGGGGCGGCCCCTAAATGAGCAGTTCTTC
-,-,16,TRBV9,TRBJ2-2,CASSVDGSPLTGELFF,TGTGCCAGCAGCGTAGACGGGAGTCCGCTCACCGGGGAGCTGTTTTTT
-,TRBD2,18,TRBV15,TRBJ2-5,CATSRGTSGSWGSQTQYF,TGTGCCACCAGCAGAGGGACTAGCGGGAGTTGGGGCAGTCAGACCCAGTACTTC